Given below is one T cell receptor (beta chain) in context. Antigen: not known. With 1 base removed from V and 5 bases from J, the gap between germline ends came to 15 bases. Germline loops: CDR1 SGHTA, CDR2 FQGNSA. This CDR3 spans 15 amino acids. This sample was taken from a study of T cell repertoires in cytomegalovirus infection. The wider study: CMV epitopes, recently identified HLA-C-restricted and well-studied HLA-B-restricted, were used. Matching HLA type, along with CMV infection, was indicated by public TCR beta signatures. Points from the study as a whole: HLA-C-restricted, CMV-specific TCR beta clonotypes were dominant ex vivo. Accumulated public TCR beta family frequency recognized individuals carrying CMV together with the relevant HLA.

Via MiXCR, TCRdb re-called the reads, giving one row per CDR3 protein. The profile shows tens of thousands of distinct CDR3 sequences, about a fifth of them singletons. The chain is built from TRBV7-2 and TRBJ2-7; tentative D call: TRBD2 (6 bases). This material consisted of CD8+ T cells from cultured PBMCs, taken from culture after CMV antigen stimulation. The sequence was collected from a human donor in good health (CMV status not recorded). Some clones in this sample may be carry-over from other donors' samples. Here the CDR3 DNA reads TGTGCCAGCAGCTTAGTTGGGCGGGGCGGGCACGAGCAGTACTTC. This codes for CASSLVGRGGHEQYF.